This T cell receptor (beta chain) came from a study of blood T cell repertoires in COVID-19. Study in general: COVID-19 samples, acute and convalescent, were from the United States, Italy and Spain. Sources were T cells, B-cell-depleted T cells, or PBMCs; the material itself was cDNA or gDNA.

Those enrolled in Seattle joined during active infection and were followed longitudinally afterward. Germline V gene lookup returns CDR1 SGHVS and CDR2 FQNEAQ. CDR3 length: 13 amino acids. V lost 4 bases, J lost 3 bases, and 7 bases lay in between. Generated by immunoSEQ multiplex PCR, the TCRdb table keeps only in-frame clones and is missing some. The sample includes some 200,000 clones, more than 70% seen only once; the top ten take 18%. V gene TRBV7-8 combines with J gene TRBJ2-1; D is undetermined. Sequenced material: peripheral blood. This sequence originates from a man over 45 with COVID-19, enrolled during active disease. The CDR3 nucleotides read TGTGCCAGCAGCTCTGACATCTACAATGAGCAGTTCTTC. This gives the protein CASSSDIYNEQFF.